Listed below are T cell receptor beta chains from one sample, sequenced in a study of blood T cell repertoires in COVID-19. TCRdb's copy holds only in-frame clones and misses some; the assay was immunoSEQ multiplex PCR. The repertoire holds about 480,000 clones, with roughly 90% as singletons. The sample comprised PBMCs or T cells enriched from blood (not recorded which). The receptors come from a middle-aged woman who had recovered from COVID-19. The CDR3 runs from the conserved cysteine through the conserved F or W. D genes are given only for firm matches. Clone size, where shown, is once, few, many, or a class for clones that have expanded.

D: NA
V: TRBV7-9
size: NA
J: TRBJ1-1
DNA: TGTGCCAGCAGCTTAATGGGCAGCTCTGAAGCTTTCTTT
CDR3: CASSLMGSSEAFF

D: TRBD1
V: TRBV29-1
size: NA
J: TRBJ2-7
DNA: TGCAGCGTCGGGGACAGGACCTACGAGCAGTACTTC
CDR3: CSVGDRTYEQYF

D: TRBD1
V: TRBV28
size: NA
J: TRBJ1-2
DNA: TGTGCCAGCAGCCGCCCCGGGACAGGGGGCCTCTTCTATGGCTACACCTTC
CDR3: CASSRPGTGGLFYGYTF

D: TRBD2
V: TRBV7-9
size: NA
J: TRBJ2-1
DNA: TGTGCCAGCAGCTTAGAAGCGGGGCGTTCCTACAATGAGCAGTTCTTC
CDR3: CASSLEAGRSYNEQFF

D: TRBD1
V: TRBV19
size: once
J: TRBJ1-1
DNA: TGTGCCAGTAGTATTGGCGGGACAGGGGGTTCTGAAGCTTTCTTT
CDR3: CASSIGGTGGSEAFF

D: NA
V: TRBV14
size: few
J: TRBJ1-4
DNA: TGTGCCAGCAGCCAAGGGGAGACAGGACCTGAAAAACTGTTTTTT
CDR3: CASSQGETGPEKLFF

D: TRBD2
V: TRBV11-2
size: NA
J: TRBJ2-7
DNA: TGTGCCAGCTTACTACGGACTAGCGGATCCTACGAGCAGTACTTC
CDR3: CASLLRTSGSYEQYF

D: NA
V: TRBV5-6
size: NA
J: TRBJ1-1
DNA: TGTGCCAGCAGCTCAATCGGACAGTTACTGAACACTGAAGCTTTCTTT
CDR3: CASSSIGQLLNTEAFF

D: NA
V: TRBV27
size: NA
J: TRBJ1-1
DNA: TGTGCCAGCAGTTTGGGCACAGGATACACTGAAGCTTTCTTT
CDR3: CASSLGTGYTEAFF

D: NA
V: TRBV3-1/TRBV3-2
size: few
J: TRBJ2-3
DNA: TGTGCCAGCAGCGACTTCCCTAGTACGCAGTATTTT
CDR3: CASSDFPSTQYF

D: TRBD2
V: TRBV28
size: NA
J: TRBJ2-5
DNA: TGTGCCAGCAGGCTCCCCCGGGGGGGAGAGACCCAGTACTTC
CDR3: CASRLPRGGETQYF

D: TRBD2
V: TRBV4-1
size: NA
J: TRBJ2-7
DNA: TGCGCCAGCAGCCAAGGGGGGGGACCCTACGAGCAGTACTTC
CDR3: CASSQGGGPYEQYF

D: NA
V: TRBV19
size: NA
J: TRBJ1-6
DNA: TGTGCCAGTAGTGGGGGGGATTCACCCCTCCACTTT
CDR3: CASSGGDSPLHF

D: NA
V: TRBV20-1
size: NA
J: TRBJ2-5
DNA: TGCAGTGCTAGGAGAGGGGAGACCCAGTACTTC
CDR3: CSARRGETQYF

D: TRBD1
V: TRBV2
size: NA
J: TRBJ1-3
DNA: TGTGCCAGCAGCTCCAGGGGGCGCGGTGGAAACACCATATATTTT
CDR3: CASSSRGRGGNTIYF

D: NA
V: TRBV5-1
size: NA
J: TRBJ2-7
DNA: TGCGCCAGCAGCGAGATAGCGGCCTCCTACGAGCAGTACTTC
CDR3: CASSEIAASYEQYF

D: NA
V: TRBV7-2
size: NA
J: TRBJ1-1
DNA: TGTGCCAGCAGCCGCCCAGGGGTGGGGATGAACACTGAAGCTTTCTTT
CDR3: CASSRPGVGMNTEAFF

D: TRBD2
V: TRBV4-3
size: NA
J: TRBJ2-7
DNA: TGCGCCAGCAGCCAAGTCCTAGCGGGTAGCTACGAGCAGTACTTC
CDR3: CASSQVLAGSYEQYF

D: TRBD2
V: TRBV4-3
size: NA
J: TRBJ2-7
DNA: TGCGCCAGCAGCCAAGATTCGGGGCCCGGGGGGTACGAGCAGTACTTC
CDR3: CASSQDSGPGGYEQYF

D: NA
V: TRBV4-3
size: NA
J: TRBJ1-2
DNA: TGCGCCAGCAGCCAAGATAACTCCTATGGCTACACCTTC
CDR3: CASSQDNSYGYTF

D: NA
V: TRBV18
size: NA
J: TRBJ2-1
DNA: TGTGCCAGCTCACCACTGGCGGGACTGGGGCTCAATGAGCAGTTCTTC
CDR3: CASSPLAGLGLNEQFF

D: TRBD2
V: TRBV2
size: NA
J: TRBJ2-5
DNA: TGTGCCAGCAATCTAGAGCGGGAGTACCAAGAGACCCAGTACTTC
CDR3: CASNLEREYQETQYF

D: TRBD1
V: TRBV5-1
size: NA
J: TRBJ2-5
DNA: TGCGCCAGCAGCCAGGGGGAAGCTCAAGAGACCCAGTACTTC
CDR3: CASSQGEAQETQYF

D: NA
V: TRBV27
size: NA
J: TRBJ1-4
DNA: TGTGCCAGCAGTTTCGACAGCGCAACTAATGAAAAACTGTTTTTT
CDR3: CASSFDSATNEKLFF

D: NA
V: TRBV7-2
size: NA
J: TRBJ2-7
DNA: TGTGCCAGCAGCTTAAGACGGGAGACGGGCTCCTACGAGCAGTACTTC
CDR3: CASSLRRETGSYEQYF

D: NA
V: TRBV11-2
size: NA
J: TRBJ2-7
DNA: TGTGCCAGCAGCCGTCCCGGCTACGAGCAGTACTTC
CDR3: CASSRPGYEQYF

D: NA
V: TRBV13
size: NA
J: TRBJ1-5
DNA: TGTGCCAGCAGCTTGGGGGGGTCGTCCCAGCCCCAGCATTTT
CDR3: CASSLGGSSQPQHF

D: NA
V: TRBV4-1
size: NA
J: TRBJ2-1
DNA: TGCGCCAGCAGGTCACAACAGGGTAACAATGAGCAGTTCTTC
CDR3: CASRSQQGNNEQFF

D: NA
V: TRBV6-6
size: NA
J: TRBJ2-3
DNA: TGTGCCAGCAGTTACTCGACGGGGGGCAGCACAGATACGCAGTATTTT
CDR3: CASSYSTGGSTDTQYF

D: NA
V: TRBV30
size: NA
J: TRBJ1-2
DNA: TGTGCCTGGAGTGTACGGTCGGGATATGGCTACACCTTC
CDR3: CAWSVRSGYGYTF

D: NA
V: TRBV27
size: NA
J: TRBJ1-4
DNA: TGTGCCAGCAGTACAGTATTTAATGAAAAACTGTTTTTT
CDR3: CASSTVFNEKLFF

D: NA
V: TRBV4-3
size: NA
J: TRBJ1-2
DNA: TGCGCCAGCAGCCCCCGACAGGACGCATATGGCTACACCTTC
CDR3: CASSPRQDAYGYTF

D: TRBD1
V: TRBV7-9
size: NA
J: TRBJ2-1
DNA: TGTGCCAGCAGCTGGACAGGGAGCTCCTACAATGAGCAGTTCTTC
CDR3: CASSWTGSSYNEQFF